This T cell receptor beta chain was observed in a study of T cells after yellow fever vaccination. V was cut by 2 bases and J by 6 bases, with 14 bases left in between. CDR3 length: 15 residues. The germline V gene has CDR1 MDHEN and CDR2 SYDVKM. TCRdb reanalysed the 5' RACE reads using MiXCR and keeps one entry per CDR3 protein. The top ten hold about 20% of the sample, which has fewer than 350,000 distinct CDR3 sequences, 8.7% seen once. V is TRBV28 and J is TRBJ1-5; tentative D call: TRBD1 (5 bases). This material consisted of PBMCs, taken on the day of the first yellow fever vaccination. The sequence was obtained from a young man who received the YFV17D yellow fever vaccine. The CDR3 coding sequence is TGTGCCAGCAGTTTAGCAGGGCGAGATACTCAGCCCCAGCATTTT. It translates to CASSLAGRDTQPQHF.